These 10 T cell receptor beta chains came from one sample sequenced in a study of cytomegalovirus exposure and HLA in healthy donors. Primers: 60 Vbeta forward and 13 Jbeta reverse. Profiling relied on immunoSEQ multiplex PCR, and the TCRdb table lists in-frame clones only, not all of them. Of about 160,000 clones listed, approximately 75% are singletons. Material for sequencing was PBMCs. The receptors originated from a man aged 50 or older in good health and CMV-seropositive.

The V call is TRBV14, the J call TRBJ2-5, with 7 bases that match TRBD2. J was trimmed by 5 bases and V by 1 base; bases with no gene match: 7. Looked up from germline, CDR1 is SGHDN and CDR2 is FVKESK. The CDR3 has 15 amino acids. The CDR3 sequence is CASSQVGTSVETQYF. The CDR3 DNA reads TGTGCCAGCAGCCAAGTGGGTACTAGCGTCGAGACCCAGTACTTC.

The CDR3 DNA follows: TGCGCCAGCAGCCTAGAAAGGGGAAGGGGGAACGAGCAGTACTTC. This sequence encodes CASSLERGRGNEQYF. The V gene is TRBV4-3, the J gene TRBJ2-7; the D gene is possibly TRBD1 (6 bases). Trimming removed 4 bases at V and 5 bases at J, with 18 bases between. Germline values: CDR1 LGHNA, CDR2 YSLEER. There are 15 residues in the CDR3.

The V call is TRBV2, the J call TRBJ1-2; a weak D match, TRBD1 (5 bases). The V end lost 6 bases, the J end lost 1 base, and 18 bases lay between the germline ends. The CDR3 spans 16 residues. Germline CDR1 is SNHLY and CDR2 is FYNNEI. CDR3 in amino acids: CASRRGREGLNYGYTF. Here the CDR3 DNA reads TGTGCCAGCAGGAGGGGCAGGGAGGGGCTTAACTATGGCTACACCTTC.

CDR3 protein: CASSLVLARDSHSGNTIYF. The CDR3, as DNA: TGTGCCAGCAGCTTAGTTCTGGCCCGGGACTCCCACTCTGGAAACACCATATATTTT. The chain recombines TRBV7-2 with TRBJ1-3, with a possible D match to TRBD1 (5 bases). The V gene's germline CDR1 is SGHTA and CDR2 FQGNSA. With 1 base removed from V and 0 bases from J, the gap between germline ends came to 19 bases. This CDR3 region has 19 residues. The full variable domain, its missing parts supplied by reference TRBV7-2 and TRBJ1-3, is GAGVSQSPSNKVTEKGKDVELRCDPISGHTALYWYRQSLGQGLEFLIYFQGNSAPDKSGLPSDRFSAERTGGSVSTLTIQRTQQEDSAVYLCASSLVLARDSHSGNTIYFGEGSWLTVV.

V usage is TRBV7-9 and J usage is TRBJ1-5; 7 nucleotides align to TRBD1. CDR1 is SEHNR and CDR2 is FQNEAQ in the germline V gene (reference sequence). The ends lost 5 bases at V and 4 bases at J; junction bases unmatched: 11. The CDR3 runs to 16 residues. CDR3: CASSLSGGTPNQPQHF. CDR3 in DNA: TGTGCCAGCAGCCTTTCAGGGGGAACCCCTAATCAGCCCCAGCATTTT.

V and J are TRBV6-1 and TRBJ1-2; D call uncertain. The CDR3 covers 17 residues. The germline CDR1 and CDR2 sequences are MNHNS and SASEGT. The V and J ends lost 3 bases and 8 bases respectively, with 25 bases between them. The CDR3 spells CASSDLPPRTGIGGYTF. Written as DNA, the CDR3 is TGTGCCAGCAGTGACCTTCCTCCCCGGACGGGGATAGGGGGCTACACCTTC.

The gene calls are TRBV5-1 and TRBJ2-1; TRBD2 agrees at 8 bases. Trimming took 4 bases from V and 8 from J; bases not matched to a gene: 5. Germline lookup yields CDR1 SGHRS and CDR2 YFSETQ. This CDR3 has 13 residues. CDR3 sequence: CASSPFGGDEQFF. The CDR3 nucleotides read TGCGCCAGCAGCCCCTTCGGGGGGGATGAGCAGTTCTTC. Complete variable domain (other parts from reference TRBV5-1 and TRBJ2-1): KAGVTQTPRYLIKTRGQQVTLSCSPISGHRSVSWYQQTPGQGLQFLFEYFSETQRNKGNFPGRFSGRQFSNSRSEMNVSTLELGDSALYLCASSPFGGDEQFFGPGTRLTVL.

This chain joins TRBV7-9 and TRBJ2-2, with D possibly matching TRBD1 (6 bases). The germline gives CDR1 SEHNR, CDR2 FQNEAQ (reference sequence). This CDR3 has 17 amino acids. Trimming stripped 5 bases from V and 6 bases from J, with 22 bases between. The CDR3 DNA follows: TGTGCCAGCAGCGCTCGAAACACCGGGACAAAGGCCGGGGAGCTGTTTTTT. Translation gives CASSARNTGTKAGELFF.

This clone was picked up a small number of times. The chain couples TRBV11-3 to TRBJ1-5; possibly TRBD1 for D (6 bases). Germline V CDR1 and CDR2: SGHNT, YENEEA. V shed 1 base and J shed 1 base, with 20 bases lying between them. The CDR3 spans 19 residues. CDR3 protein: CASSLGGRGPLGSNQPQHF. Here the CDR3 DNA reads TGTGCCAGCAGCTTAGGGGGCAGGGGACCTCTAGGAAGCAATCAGCCCCAGCATTTT.

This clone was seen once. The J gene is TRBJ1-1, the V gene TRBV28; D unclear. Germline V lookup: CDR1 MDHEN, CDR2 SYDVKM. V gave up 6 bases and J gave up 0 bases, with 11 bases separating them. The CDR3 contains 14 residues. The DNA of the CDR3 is TGTGCCAGCAGGTATTCAGATCTGAACACTGAAGCTTTCTTT. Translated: CASRYSDLNTEAFF.